The rows below give T cell receptor beta chains drawn from one sample of a study of shared clonotypes between healthy human individuals. TCRdb's table, derived via immunoSEQ multiplex PCR, lists solely in-frame clones and lacks some. The repertoire includes over 850,000 clones, more than 75% of them detected once, and around 0.6% sits in the top ten. Specimen: memory CD4+ T cells from PBMCs. These receptor sequences come from a man between 18 and 29 years old in good health. Some clones in this sample may be carry-over from other donors' samples. Each CDR3 is given with its conserved first and last residue. The order of the fields is D gene, V gene, CDR3 length, clone size, J gene, CDR3 DNA, CDR3 protein. A D gene is named only where the DNA matches it firmly. Where a row states a size, it is once, few, many or the class of an expanded clone; other rows omit it.

d_gene: TRBD2
v_gene: TRBV2
len: 16
abundance: NA
j_gene: TRBJ2-1
CDR3nt: TGTGCCAGCATTCCCCTCATCTGGACTAGCGGAAATGAGCAGTTCTTC
CDR3aa: CASIPLIWTSGNEQFF

d_gene: NA
v_gene: TRBV18
len: 15
abundance: NA
j_gene: TRBJ2-2
CDR3nt: TGTGCCAGCTCACCATCCGTACCGGGGACCGGGGAGCTGTTTTTT
CDR3aa: CASSPSVPGTGELFF

d_gene: NA
v_gene: TRBV15
len: 16
abundance: NA
j_gene: TRBJ1-5
CDR3nt: TGTGCCACCAGCAGAGATGGGGGCGCCAGCAATCAGCCCCAGCATTTT
CDR3aa: CATSRDGGASNQPQHF

d_gene: NA
v_gene: TRBV27
len: 14
abundance: few
j_gene: TRBJ1-1
CDR3nt: TGTGCCAGCAGTTTTCTTACAGCGAACACTGAAGCTTTCTTT
CDR3aa: CASSFLTANTEAFF

d_gene: NA
v_gene: TRBV7-2
len: 14
abundance: NA
j_gene: TRBJ2-7
CDR3nt: TGTGCCAGCAGCTTAGCCCCCCAGATCTACGAGCAGTACTTC
CDR3aa: CASSLAPQIYEQYF

d_gene: NA
v_gene: TRBV7-9
len: 13
abundance: many
j_gene: TRBJ2-5
CDR3nt: TGTGCCAGCAGCTTATCGGGCTCGGGCGTACAGTACTTC
CDR3aa: CASSLSGSGVQYF

d_gene: TRBD2
v_gene: TRBV28
len: 14
abundance: NA
j_gene: TRBJ2-1
CDR3nt: TGTGCCAGCAGCTTAGCGGGGGACTCTAGGGAGCAGTTCTTC
CDR3aa: CASSLAGDSREQFF

d_gene: NA
v_gene: TRBV5-6
len: 11
abundance: NA
j_gene: TRBJ2-7
CDR3nt: TGTGCCAGCAGCTTAAACTACGAGCAGTACTTC
CDR3aa: CASSLNYEQYF

d_gene: TRBD2
v_gene: TRBV5-1
len: 18
abundance: few
j_gene: TRBJ2-2
CDR3nt: TGCGCCAGCAGCGGCGGGACTAGCGGGAGCCGGCACACCGGGGAGCTGTTTTTT
CDR3aa: CASSGGTSGSRHTGELFF

d_gene: NA
v_gene: TRBV9
len: 16
abundance: NA
j_gene: TRBJ1-3
CDR3nt: TGTGCCAGCGGACGCCTTATGGGGACCTCTGGAAACACCATATATTTT
CDR3aa: CASGRLMGTSGNTIYF

d_gene: TRBD1
v_gene: TRBV5-1
len: 14
abundance: few
j_gene: TRBJ1-1
CDR3nt: TGCGCCAGCAGCTGGACAGGGGAGAACACTGAAGCTTTCTTT
CDR3aa: CASSWTGENTEAFF

d_gene: TRBD1
v_gene: TRBV11-2
len: 19
abundance: once
j_gene: TRBJ2-6
CDR3nt: TGTGCCAGCAGCCCGACCTTCCGGGACAGGGGGGCTGGGGCCAACGTCCTGACTTTC
CDR3aa: CASSPTFRDRGAGANVLTF

d_gene: TRBD1
v_gene: TRBV7-9
len: 16
abundance: few
j_gene: TRBJ2-1
CDR3nt: TGTGCCAGCAGCTATCATATAGGGGGTACCGGGACAGCGAATTTCTTC
CDR3aa: CASSYHIGGTGTANFF

d_gene: NA
v_gene: TRBV2
len: 13
abundance: few
j_gene: TRBJ2-7
CDR3nt: TGTGCCAGCAGTGCTGTCGGGGTTGCCGAGCAGTACTTC
CDR3aa: CASSAVGVAEQYF

d_gene: NA
v_gene: TRBV5-1
len: 16
abundance: NA
j_gene: TRBJ2-2
CDR3nt: TGCGCCAGCAGCTTGACAGGGTTCGGTTCCACCGGGGAGCTGTTTTTT
CDR3aa: CASSLTGFGSTGELFF

d_gene: NA
v_gene: TRBV19
len: 15
abundance: NA
j_gene: TRBJ1-5
CDR3nt: TGTGCCACCTCACAGGGTTGGGGGGGCAATCAGCCCCAGCATTTT
CDR3aa: CATSQGWGGNQPQHF

d_gene: NA
v_gene: TRBV5-1
len: 14
abundance: NA
j_gene: TRBJ2-3
CDR3nt: TGCGCCAGCAGCTTGGCCGCGGCTCCAGATACGCAGTATTTT
CDR3aa: CASSLAAAPDTQYF

d_gene: TRBD2
v_gene: TRBV2
len: 13
abundance: many
j_gene: TRBJ2-7
CDR3nt: TGTGCCAGCGTTCCTGGGACTACCTACGAGCAGTACTTC
CDR3aa: CASVPGTTYEQYF

d_gene: NA
v_gene: TRBV27
len: 13
abundance: NA
j_gene: TRBJ2-1
CDR3nt: TGTGCCAGCAGTTTCGGGCGGTACAATGAGCAGTTCTTC
CDR3aa: CASSFGRYNEQFF

d_gene: NA
v_gene: TRBV27
len: 12
abundance: once
j_gene: TRBJ1-4
CDR3nt: TGTGCCAGCCGGGACCCCCATGAAAAACTGTTTTTT
CDR3aa: CASRDPHEKLFF

d_gene: NA
v_gene: TRBV2
len: 13
abundance: once
j_gene: TRBJ2-7
CDR3nt: TGTGCCAGCAATTCGGGCCAACTCGGGGAGCAGTACTTC
CDR3aa: CASNSGQLGEQYF

d_gene: NA
v_gene: TRBV5-1
len: 14
abundance: many
j_gene: TRBJ2-2
CDR3nt: TGCGCCAGCAGCATCCCTGGCGACACCGGGGAGCTGTTTTTT
CDR3aa: CASSIPGDTGELFF

d_gene: NA
v_gene: TRBV5-6
len: 14
abundance: few
j_gene: TRBJ1-5
CDR3nt: TGTGCCAGCAGCTTGGGACAGTACAATCAGCCCCAGCATTTT
CDR3aa: CASSLGQYNQPQHF

d_gene: NA
v_gene: TRBV19
len: 14
abundance: few
j_gene: TRBJ1-5
CDR3nt: TGTGCCAGTAGTAGGGGGCATAGCAATCAGCCCCAGCATTTT
CDR3aa: CASSRGHSNQPQHF

d_gene: NA
v_gene: TRBV5-1
len: 15
abundance: NA
j_gene: TRBJ1-3
CDR3nt: TGCGCCAGCAGCTCGACGGGTTTCTCTGGAAACACCATATATTTT
CDR3aa: CASSSTGFSGNTIYF

d_gene: NA
v_gene: TRBV5-6
len: 14
abundance: NA
j_gene: TRBJ2-7
CDR3nt: TGTGCCAGCAGCGCGGGACAGCTTCCTTCCGAGCAGTACTTC
CDR3aa: CASSAGQLPSEQYF

d_gene: NA
v_gene: TRBV7-9
len: 13
abundance: once
j_gene: TRBJ1-1
CDR3nt: TGTGCCAGCAGCCCCACAGGGAGGACTGAAGCTTTCTTT
CDR3aa: CASSPTGRTEAFF

d_gene: NA
v_gene: TRBV7-2
len: 14
abundance: NA
j_gene: TRBJ1-5
CDR3nt: TGTGCCAGCAGCTTAGTCTTTAGCAATCAGCCCCAGCATTTT
CDR3aa: CASSLVFSNQPQHF

d_gene: TRBD1
v_gene: TRBV18
len: 15
abundance: NA
j_gene: TRBJ2-3
CDR3nt: TGTGCCAGCTCAGTGACAGGGAATCCTCTGGATACGCAGTATTTT
CDR3aa: CASSVTGNPLDTQYF

d_gene: TRBD1
v_gene: TRBV29-1
len: 13
abundance: NA
j_gene: TRBJ1-1
CDR3nt: TGCAGCGTGGACAGGGGGCAGGGCACTGGAGCTTTCTTT
CDR3aa: CSVDRGQGTGAFF

d_gene: NA
v_gene: TRBV10-1
len: 13
abundance: once
j_gene: TRBJ2-5
CDR3nt: TGCGCCAGCAGCCGGGGCGGGGAAGAGACCCAGTACTTC
CDR3aa: CASSRGGEETQYF

d_gene: NA
v_gene: TRBV11-3
len: 15
abundance: NA
j_gene: TRBJ2-5
CDR3nt: TGTGCCAGCAGCTTAGTTTTGGGGGGAAGGGAGACCCAGTACTTC
CDR3aa: CASSLVLGGRETQYF

d_gene: NA
v_gene: TRBV21-1
len: 17
abundance: NA
j_gene: TRBJ2-3
CDR3nt: TGTGCCAGCAGCAGACCCTCCGGGACAGGGGGCACAGATACGCAGTATTTT
CDR3aa: CASSRPSGTGGTDTQYF

d_gene: NA
v_gene: TRBV5-4
len: 15
abundance: NA
j_gene: TRBJ2-1
CDR3nt: TGTGCCAGCAGCCTGGACAGCTTCTCCTACAATGAGCAGTTCTTC
CDR3aa: CASSLDSFSYNEQFF

d_gene: TRBD2
v_gene: TRBV9
len: 17
abundance: NA
j_gene: TRBJ2-3
CDR3nt: TGTGCCAGCAGCGTAGCTCCCGCGGGAGTCGGCACAGATACGCAGTATTTT
CDR3aa: CASSVAPAGVGTDTQYF

d_gene: TRBD1
v_gene: TRBV7-9
len: 15
abundance: NA
j_gene: TRBJ2-5
CDR3nt: TGTGCCAGCAGCTTAGGGGGGACAGGGGTCGAGACCCAGTACTTC
CDR3aa: CASSLGGTGVETQYF